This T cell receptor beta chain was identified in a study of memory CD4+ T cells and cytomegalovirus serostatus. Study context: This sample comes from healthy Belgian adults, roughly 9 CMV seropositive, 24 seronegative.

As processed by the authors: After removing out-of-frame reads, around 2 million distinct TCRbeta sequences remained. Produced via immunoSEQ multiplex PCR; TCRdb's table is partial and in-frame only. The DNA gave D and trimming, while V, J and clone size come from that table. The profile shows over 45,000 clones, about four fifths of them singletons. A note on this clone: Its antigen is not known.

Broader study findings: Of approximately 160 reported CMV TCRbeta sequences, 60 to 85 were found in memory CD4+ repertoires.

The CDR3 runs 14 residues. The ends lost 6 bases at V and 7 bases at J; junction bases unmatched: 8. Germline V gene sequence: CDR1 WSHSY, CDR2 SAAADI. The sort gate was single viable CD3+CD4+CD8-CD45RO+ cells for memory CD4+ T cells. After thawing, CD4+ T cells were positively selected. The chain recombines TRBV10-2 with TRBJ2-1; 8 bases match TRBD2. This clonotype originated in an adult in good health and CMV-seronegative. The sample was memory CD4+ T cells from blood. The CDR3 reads CASRVSGGWNEQFF. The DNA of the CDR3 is TGCGCCAGCAGGGTCAGCGGGGGATGGAATGAGCAGTTCTTC.